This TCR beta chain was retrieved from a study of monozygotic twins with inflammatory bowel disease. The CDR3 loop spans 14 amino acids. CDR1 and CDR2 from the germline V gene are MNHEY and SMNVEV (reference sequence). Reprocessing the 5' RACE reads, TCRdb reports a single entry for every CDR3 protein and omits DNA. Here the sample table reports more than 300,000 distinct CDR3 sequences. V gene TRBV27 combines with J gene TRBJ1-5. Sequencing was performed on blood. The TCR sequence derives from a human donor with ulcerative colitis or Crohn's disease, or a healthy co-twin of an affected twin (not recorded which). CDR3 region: CASSLLGSGQPQHF.